A single sample is the source of the 21 T cell receptor beta chains below, sequenced in a study of T cell responses to AZD1222 COVID-19 vaccine. Method: immunoSEQ multiplex PCR; TCRdb's copy keeps in-frame clones and lacks some. This sample has roughly 150,000 clones, with roughly nine tenths found just once. The sample consisted of peripheral blood, taken on day 0 of AZD1222 vaccination. The source of these receptors is an adult in good health.

This sequence joins TRBV6-5 and TRBJ1-1; no reliable D call. Germline CDR1 MNHEY, CDR2 SVGAGI. This CDR3 comprises 14 residues. The ends were cut back, 2 bases at V and 4 bases at J, with 11 bases in the middle. This CDR3 reads CASSYREKGTEAFF. CDR3 in DNA: TGTGCCAGCAGTTACAGGGAGAAAGGCACTGAAGCTTTCTTT.

The gene calls are TRBV10-3 and TRBJ2-5; D gene ambiguous. Deletions cut 2 bases from V and 5 bases from J, with 9 bases between. Germline CDR1 reads ENHRY; CDR2 reads SYGVKD. This CDR3 has 13 residues. DNA of the CDR3: TGTGCCATCAGTGAGGATATGGTGGAGACCCAGTACTTC. Protein: CAISEDMVETQYF.

This clone was counted only a few times. This chain joins TRBV5-6 and TRBJ2-7; tentative D call: TRBD2 (6 bases). CDR3 size: 14 residues. Germline assignment: CDR1 SGHDT and CDR2 YYEEEE. V was cut by 0 bases and J by 4 bases, with 11 bases left in between. The CDR3 DNA reads as TGTGCCAGCAGCTTGGGTACTAGCTTGTACGAGCAGTACTTC. Translated: CASSLGTSLYEQYF.

The V call is TRBV2, the J call TRBJ2-7; the match to TRBD2 covers 9 bases. Trimming at V came to 8 bases and at J to 2 bases, leaving 10 bases not matched to a gene. This CDR3 has 15 residues. Germline CDR1 is SNHLY and CDR2 is FYNNEI. CDR3 protein: CASEKESGGTYEQYF. The CDR3 nucleotides are TGTGCCAGCGAAAAGGAAAGCGGGGGGACCTACGAGCAGTACTTC.

This clone has just one count. The gene calls are TRBV18 and TRBJ1-5; TRBD1 aligns across 9 bases. The CDR3 runs 16 residues. Trimming removed 2 bases from V and 0 bases from J; junction bases left unmatched: 2. Germline V gives CDR1 KGHSH, CDR2 LQKENI. The CDR3 DNA reads TGTGCCAGCTCACCAAGGGGACAGGGTAGCAATCAGCCCCAGCATTTT. This gives the protein CASSPRGQGSNQPQHF.

V gene TRBV10-3 combines with J gene TRBJ1-1, with TRBD1 as a possible D gene (5 bases). Germline CDR1 is ENHRY and CDR2 is SYGVKD. Trimming cost V 5 bases and J 3 bases, with 22 bases left between them. The CDR3 is 17 residues long. DNA for the CDR3: TGTGCCATCAGTCAAGCAGAAGGGGCGGAAGGGGACACTGAAGCTTTCTTT. Its protein is CAISQAEGAEGDTEAFF.

This chain links TRBV5-1 with TRBJ2-3, with TRBD1 as a possible D gene (6 bases). V lost 0 bases and J lost 0, with 8 bases in between. This CDR3 comprises 15 residues. Germline values: CDR1 SGHRS, CDR2 YFSETQ. Here the CDR3 reads CASSLVTGSTDTQYF. The CDR3 DNA reads as TGCGCCAGCAGCTTGGTAACAGGGAGCACAGATACGCAGTATTTT.

This rearrangement joins TRBV19 to TRBJ2-1; D gene unclear. Germline V gene lookup returns CDR1 LNHDA and CDR2 SQIVND (reference sequence). This CDR3 is built from 13 residues. V gave up 7 bases and J gave up 4 bases, with 11 bases separating them. CDR3 in amino acids: CASMGRSYNEQFF. The CDR3 coding sequence is TGTGCCAGTATGGGAAGGAGTTACAATGAGCAGTTCTTC. Complete variable domain (other parts from reference TRBV19 and TRBJ2-1): DGGITQSPKYLFRKEGQNVTLSCEQNLNHDAMYWYRQDPGQGLRLIYYSQIVNDFQKGDIAEGYSVSREKKESFPLTVTSAQKNPTAFYLCASMGRSYNEQFFGPGTRLTVL.

This chain uses TRBV18 with TRBJ1-1, with a tentative D call TRBD1 (6 bases). CDR1 and CDR2 from the germline V gene are KGHSH and LQKENI. Deletions cut 6 bases from V and 1 base from J, with 9 bases between. The CDR3 length is 13 residues. The CDR3 spells CASSKQGNTEAFF. CDR3 coding DNA: TGTGCCAGCTCGAAACAGGGGAACACTGAAGCTTTCTTT.

This rearrangement joins TRBV19 to TRBJ2-7; TRBD2 might be the D (5 bases). The germline V and J ends were trimmed by 8 bases and 5 bases, with 19 bases remaining between them. Germline V lookup: CDR1 LNHDA, CDR2 SQIVND (reference sequence). The CDR3 has 14 amino acids. CDR3 sequence reads: CASGVGSVLHEQYF. The CDR3, as DNA: TGTGCCAGTGGGGTGGGGAGTGTGCTCCACGAGCAGTACTTC.

This clone turned up a few times. The genes are TRBV19 and TRBJ2-2, with D tentatively TRBD2 (5 bases). V shed 5 bases and J shed 0 bases, with 16 bases lying between them. The CDR3 is 17 residues long. Germline-derived CDR1 and CDR2 are LNHDA and SQIVND (reference sequence). CDR3 loop: CASSPDWLHPNTGELFF. CDR3 coding DNA: TGTGCCAGTAGTCCGGACTGGCTCCATCCGAACACCGGGGAGCTGTTTTTT.

In its sample, this clone was seen a few times. The chain recombines TRBV6-6 with TRBJ2-1; no definite D call. The germline V and J ends were trimmed by 4 bases and 7 bases, with 5 bases remaining between them. This CDR3 is 11 amino acids long. CDR1 is MNHNY, CDR2 SVGAGI, per germline (reference sequence). This chain's CDR3 is CASSSGNEQFF. Here the CDR3 DNA reads TGTGCCAGCAGTTCCGGGAATGAGCAGTTCTTC.

The chain joins TRBV25-1 to TRBJ1-4; 9 bases fit TRBD1. Germline CDR1 is MGHDK and CDR2 is SYGVNS. The CDR3 sequence is 15 residues long. Trimming at V came to 3 bases and at J to 7 bases, leaving 6 bases not matched to a gene. CDR3 in amino acids: CASSDQRTGVEKLFF. CDR3 nucleotides: TGTGCCAGCAGTGACCAGAGGACAGGGGTTGAAAAACTGTTTTTT.

The CDR3 is CASSQDAGTRDYNEQFF. The DNA for the CDR3 is TGTGCCAGCAGCCAAGATGCCGGGACTAGGGACTACAATGAGCAGTTCTTC. This chain connects TRBV3-1 (or the pseudogene TRBV3-2) to TRBJ2-1; 8 bases are shared with TRBD2. V trimming: 0 bases; J trimming: 3 bases; junction bases outside the gene matches: 7. CDR3 length: 17 amino acids. Germline CDR1 reads LGHDT; CDR2 reads YNNKEL (reference sequence).

The chain has TRBV28 and TRBJ1-1, with TRBD1 matching over 9 bases. CDR3 length: 16 amino acids. Germline assignment: CDR1 MDHEN and CDR2 SYDVKM. V lost 4 bases to trimming and J lost 1 base; unmatched junction nucleotides: 7. The CDR3: CASSYDRGSRNTEAFF. CDR3 coding DNA: TGTGCCAGCAGTTACGACAGGGGGTCTCGGAACACTGAAGCTTTCTTT.

The rearrangement uses TRBV19 and TRBJ1-2; no clear D gene. Trimming cost V 4 bases and J 10 bases, with 25 bases left between them. The CDR3 sequence is 16 residues long. CDR1 is LNHDA and CDR2 is SQIVND in the germline V gene (reference sequence). This CDR3 reads CASSTMVPPGVGAYTF. CDR3 nucleotide sequence: TGTGCCAGTAGTACCATGGTCCCACCTGGGGTGGGCGCCTACACCTTC.

The rearrangement links TRBV18 to TRBJ2-5; no definite D call. This CDR3 comprises 13 residues. Germline CDR1 reads KGHSH; CDR2 reads LQKENI. Trimming cost V 1 base and J 3 bases, with 6 bases left between them. The CDR3: CASSPQGKETQYF. CDR3 sequence (DNA): TGTGCCAGCTCACCACAGGGTAAAGAGACCCAGTACTTC.

The genes are TRBV7-9 and TRBJ2-2; TRBD1 is a possible D gene (5 bases). CDR1 SEHNR and CDR2 FQNEAQ come from the germline V gene (reference sequence). CDR3 length: 14 amino acids. Deletions cut 10 bases from V and 1 base from J, with 13 bases between. The CDR3 reads CAIPVGQNTGELFF. The CDR3 nucleotides are TGTGCCATCCCAGTGGGGCAGAACACCGGGGAGCTGTTTTTT. The variable domain in full, completed from reference TRBV7-9 and TRBJ2-2, reads DTGVSQNPRHKITKRGQNVTFRCDPISEHNRLYWYRQTLGQGPEFLTYFQNEAQLEKSRLLSDRFSAERPKGSFSTLEIQRTEQGDSAMYLCAIPVGQNTGELFFGEGSRLTVL.

The rearrangement joins TRBV29-1 to TRBJ1-5, with D unresolved. Germline values: CDR1 SQVTM, CDR2 ANQGSEA. The V and J ends lost 4 bases and 6 bases respectively, with 16 bases between them. CDR3 length: 14 residues. In DNA, the CDR3 is TGCAGCGTTGGGTCGCAGGACCGAGGTCAGCCCCAGCATTTT. Amino acid sequence: CSVGSQDRGQPQHF.

The CDR3 bases are TGTGCCATCACGGCGAACACTGAAGCTTTCTTT. Its protein product is CAITANTEAFF. This chain links TRBV10-3 with TRBJ1-1; D gene ambiguous. The germline CDR1 and CDR2 sequences are ENHRY and SYGVKD. The CDR3 spans 11 residues. The germline V and J ends were trimmed by 7 bases and 1 base, with 4 bases remaining between them.

The rearrangement uses TRBV19 and TRBJ2-4; 15 nucleotides agree with TRBD2. V was pared by 5 bases and J by 5 bases, with 4 bases of the junction left unmatched. Germline CDR1 and CDR2: LNHDA and SQIVND (reference sequence). The CDR3 covers 16 residues. CDR3 sequence (DNA): TGTGCCAGTAGTGGACTAGCGGGGGGGCTTCAAAACATTCAGTACTTC. It encodes CASSGLAGGLQNIQYF.